This record covers a single TCR beta chain. Its specificity is unknown. This entry belongs to a study of T cell responses to AZD1222 COVID-19 vaccine. Findings and caveats of the study: Only a handful of people who got AZD1222 tested seropositive at baseline. No day 14 peak samples; only post-peak repertoires were characterized.

The V and J ends lost 0 bases and 0 bases respectively, with 9 bases between them. The germline V gene encodes CDR1 SGHRS and CDR2 YFSETQ. The CDR3 contains 15 residues. Sequencing used immunoSEQ multiplex PCR; TCRdb keeps in-frame clones, though not all of them. Of 100,000 or so clones detected, 80% to 90% appear once; the ten largest clones hold approximately 6.8%. The TCR sequence derives from an adult in good health. Material: peripheral blood, obtained on day 0 of AZD1222 vaccination. The chain joins TRBV5-1 to TRBJ1-1; unclear D gene. This CDR3 is CASSLGYGMNTEAFF. The CDR3 DNA reads as TGCGCCAGCAGCTTGGGGTACGGGATGAACACTGAAGCTTTCTTT.